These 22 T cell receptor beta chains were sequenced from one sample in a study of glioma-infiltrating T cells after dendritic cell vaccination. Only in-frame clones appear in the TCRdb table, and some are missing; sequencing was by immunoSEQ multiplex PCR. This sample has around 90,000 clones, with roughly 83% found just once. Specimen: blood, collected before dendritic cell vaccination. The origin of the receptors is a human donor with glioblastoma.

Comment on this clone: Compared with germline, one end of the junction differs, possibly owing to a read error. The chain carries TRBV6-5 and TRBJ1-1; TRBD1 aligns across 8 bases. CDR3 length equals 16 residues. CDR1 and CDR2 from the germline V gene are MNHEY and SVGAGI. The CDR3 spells CASSYSAGGYYTKAFF. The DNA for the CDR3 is TGTGCCAGCAGTTACTCGGCAGGGGGCTATTACACTAAAGCTTTCTTT.

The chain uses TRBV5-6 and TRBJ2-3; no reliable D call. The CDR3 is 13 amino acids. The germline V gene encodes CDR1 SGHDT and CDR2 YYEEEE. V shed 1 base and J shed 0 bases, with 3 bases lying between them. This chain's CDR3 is CASSLTSTDTQYF. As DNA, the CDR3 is TGTGCCAGCAGCTTGACTAGCACAGATACGCAGTATTTT.

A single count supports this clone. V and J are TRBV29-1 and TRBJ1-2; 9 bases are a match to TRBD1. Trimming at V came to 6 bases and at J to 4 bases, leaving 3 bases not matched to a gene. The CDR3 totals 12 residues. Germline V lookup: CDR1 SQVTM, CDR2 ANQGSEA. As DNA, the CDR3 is TGCAGCGTAAGACAGGGGGGCTATGGCTACACCTTC. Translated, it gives CSVRQGGYGYTF.

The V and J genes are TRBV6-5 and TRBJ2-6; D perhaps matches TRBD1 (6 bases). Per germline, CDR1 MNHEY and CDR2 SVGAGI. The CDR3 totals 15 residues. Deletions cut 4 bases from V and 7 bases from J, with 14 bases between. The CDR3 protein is CASSSNRVLANVLTF. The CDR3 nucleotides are TGTGCCAGCAGTTCCAACAGGGTACTCGCCAACGTCCTGACTTTC.

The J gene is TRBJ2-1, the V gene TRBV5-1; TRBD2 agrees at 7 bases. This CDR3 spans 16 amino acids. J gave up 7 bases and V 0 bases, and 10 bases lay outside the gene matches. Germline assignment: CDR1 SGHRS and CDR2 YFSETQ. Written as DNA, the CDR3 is TGCGCCAGCAGCTTGGCCTTGGGGGGGGTCAGGAATGAGCAGTTCTTC. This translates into CASSLALGGVRNEQFF.

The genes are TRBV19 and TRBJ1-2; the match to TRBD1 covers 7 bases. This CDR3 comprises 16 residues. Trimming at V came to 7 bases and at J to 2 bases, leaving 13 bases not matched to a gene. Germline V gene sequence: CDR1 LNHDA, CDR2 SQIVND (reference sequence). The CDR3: CASTPPEGAGNYGYTF. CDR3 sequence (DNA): TGTGCCAGTACCCCACCGGAGGGGGCAGGAAACTATGGCTACACCTTC.

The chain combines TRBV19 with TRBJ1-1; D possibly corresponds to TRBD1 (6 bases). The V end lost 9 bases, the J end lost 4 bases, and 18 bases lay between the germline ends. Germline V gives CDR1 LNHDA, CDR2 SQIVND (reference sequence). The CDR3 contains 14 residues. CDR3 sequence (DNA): TGTGCCAGCCGGAAACAGGGTACCGGCACTGAAGCTTTCTTT. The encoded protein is CASRKQGTGTEAFF.

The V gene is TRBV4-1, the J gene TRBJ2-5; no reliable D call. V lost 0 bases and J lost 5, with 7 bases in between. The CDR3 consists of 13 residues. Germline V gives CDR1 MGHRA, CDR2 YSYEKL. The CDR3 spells CASSQDNLETQYF. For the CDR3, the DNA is TGCGCCAGCAGCCAAGATAATCTGGAGACCCAGTACTTC.

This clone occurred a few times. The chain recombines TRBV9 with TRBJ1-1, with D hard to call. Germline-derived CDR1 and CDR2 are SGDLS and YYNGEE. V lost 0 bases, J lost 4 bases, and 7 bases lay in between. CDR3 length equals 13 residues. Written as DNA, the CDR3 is TGTGCCAGCAGCGTAGTGTCGAGCACTGAAGCTTTCTTT. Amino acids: CASSVVSSTEAFF.

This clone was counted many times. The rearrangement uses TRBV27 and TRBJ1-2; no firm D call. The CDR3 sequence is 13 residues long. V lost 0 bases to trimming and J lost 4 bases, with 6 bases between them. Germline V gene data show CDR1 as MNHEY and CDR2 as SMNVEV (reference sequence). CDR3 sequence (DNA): TGTGCCAGCAGTTTATCGGCCCTCTATGGCTACACCTTC. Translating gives CASSLSALYGYTF.

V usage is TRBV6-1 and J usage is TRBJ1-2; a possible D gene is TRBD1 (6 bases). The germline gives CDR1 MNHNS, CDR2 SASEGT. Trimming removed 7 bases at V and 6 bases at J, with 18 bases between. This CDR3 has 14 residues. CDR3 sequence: CASTSLRGANGYTF. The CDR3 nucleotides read TGTGCCAGCACCTCCCTCCGGGGGGCAAATGGCTACACCTTC.

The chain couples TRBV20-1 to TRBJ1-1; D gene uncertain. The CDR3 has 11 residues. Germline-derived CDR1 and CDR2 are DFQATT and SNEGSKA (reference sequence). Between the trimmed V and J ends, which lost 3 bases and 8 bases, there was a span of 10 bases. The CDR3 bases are TGCAGTGCTAGGAGCTCGGGGGAAGCTTTCTTT. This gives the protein CSARSSGEAFF.

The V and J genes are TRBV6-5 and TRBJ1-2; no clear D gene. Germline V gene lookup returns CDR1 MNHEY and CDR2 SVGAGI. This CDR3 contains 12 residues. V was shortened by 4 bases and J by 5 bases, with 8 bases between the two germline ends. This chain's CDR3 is CASSSFGYGYTF. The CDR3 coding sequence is TGTGCCAGCAGTTCCTTCGGTTATGGCTACACCTTC.

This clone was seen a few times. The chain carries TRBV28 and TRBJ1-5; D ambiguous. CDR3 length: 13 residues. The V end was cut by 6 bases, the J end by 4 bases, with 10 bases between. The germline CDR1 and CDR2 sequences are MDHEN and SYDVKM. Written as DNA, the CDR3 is TGTGCCAGCAGGAGTGTCGGGAATCAGCCCCAGCATTTT. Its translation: CASRSVGNQPQHF.

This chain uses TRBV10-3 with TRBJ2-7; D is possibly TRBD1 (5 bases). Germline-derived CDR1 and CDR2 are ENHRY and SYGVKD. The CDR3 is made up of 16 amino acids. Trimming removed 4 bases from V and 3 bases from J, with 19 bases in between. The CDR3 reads CAISAGLGHLDYEQYF. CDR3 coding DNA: TGTGCCATCAGTGCAGGGCTTGGACATCTAGACTACGAGCAGTACTTC.

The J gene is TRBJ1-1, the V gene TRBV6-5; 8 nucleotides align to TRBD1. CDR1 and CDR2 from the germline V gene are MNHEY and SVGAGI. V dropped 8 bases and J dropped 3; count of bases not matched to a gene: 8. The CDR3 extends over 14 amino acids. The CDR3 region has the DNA TGTGCCAGCTTTAAAATCAGGGGGCACACTGAAGCTTTCTTT. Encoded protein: CASFKIRGHTEAFF.

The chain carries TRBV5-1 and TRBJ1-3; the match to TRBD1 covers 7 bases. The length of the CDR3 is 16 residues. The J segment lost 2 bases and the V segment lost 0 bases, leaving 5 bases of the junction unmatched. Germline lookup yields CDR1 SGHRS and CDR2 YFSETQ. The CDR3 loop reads CASSLGVDRAGNTIYF. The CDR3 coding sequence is TGCGCCAGCAGCTTGGGGGTTGACAGGGCTGGAAACACCATATATTTT.

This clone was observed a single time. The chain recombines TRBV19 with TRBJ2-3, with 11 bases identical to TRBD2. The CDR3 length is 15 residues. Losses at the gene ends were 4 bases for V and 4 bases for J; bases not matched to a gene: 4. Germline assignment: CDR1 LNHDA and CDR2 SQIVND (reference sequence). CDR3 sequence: CASSTGTSGSDTQYF. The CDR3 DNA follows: TGTGCCAGTAGTACCGGGACTAGCGGATCAGATACGCAGTATTTT.

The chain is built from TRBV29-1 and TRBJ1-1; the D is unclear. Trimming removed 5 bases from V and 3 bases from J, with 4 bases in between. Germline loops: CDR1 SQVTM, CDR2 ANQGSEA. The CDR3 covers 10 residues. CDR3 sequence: CSVRDTEAFF. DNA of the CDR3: TGCAGCGTTCGGGACACTGAAGCTTTCTTT.

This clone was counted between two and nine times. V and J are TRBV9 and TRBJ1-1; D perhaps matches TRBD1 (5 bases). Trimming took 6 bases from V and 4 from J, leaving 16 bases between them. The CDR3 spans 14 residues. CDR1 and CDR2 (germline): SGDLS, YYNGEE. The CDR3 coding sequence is TGTGCCAGCAATAGGGATGGGGGGAGCACTGAAGCTTTCTTT. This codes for CASNRDGGSTEAFF.

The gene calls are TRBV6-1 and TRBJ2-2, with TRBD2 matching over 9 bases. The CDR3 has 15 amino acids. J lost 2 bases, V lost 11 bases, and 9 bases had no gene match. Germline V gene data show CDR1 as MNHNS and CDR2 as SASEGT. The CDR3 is CAPIGGGANTGELFF. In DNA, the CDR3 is TGTGCCCCCATAGGCGGGGGGGCTAACACCGGGGAGCTGTTTTTT.

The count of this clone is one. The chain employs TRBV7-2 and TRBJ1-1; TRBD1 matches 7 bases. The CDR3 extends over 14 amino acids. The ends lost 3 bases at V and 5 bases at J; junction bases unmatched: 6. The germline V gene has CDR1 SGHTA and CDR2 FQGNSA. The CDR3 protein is CASSFRQGGTEAFF. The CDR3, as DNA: TGTGCCAGCAGCTTCAGGCAGGGGGGTACTGAAGCTTTCTTT.